These T cell receptor beta chains were read from a single sample in a study of control samples from healthy donors and cancer patients. The table came from immunoSEQ multiplex PCR; TCRdb's copy has only in-frame clones and leaves some out. Here the sample spans more than 100,000 clones, under 90% being singletons. The sample was PBMCs. The receptors were gathered from a man aged 50-60 years with head and neck cancer. CDR3s include the opening cysteine and the closing phenylalanine or tryptophan. D genes are given only for firm matches.

d_gene: TRBD1
len: 15
j_gene: TRBJ1-2
v_gene: TRBV9
CDR3aa: CASSVVPRTGTGYTF
CDR3nt: TGTGCCAGCAGCGTAGTACCTAGGACAGGGACAGGCTACACCTTC

d_gene: .
len: 14
j_gene: TRBJ1-4
v_gene: TRBV6-6
CDR3aa: CASSYFHRNEKLFF
CDR3nt: TGTGCCAGCAGTTACTTCCATAGAAATGAAAAACTGTTTTTT

d_gene: .
len: 18
j_gene: TRBJ2-1
v_gene: TRBV12-5
CDR3aa: CASGLVAGGQSSYNEQFF
CDR3nt: TGTGCTAGTGGTTTGGTCGCCGGGGGACAGAGCTCCTACAATGAGCAGTTCTTC

d_gene: .
len: 13
j_gene: TRBJ2-2
v_gene: TRBV12-3/TRBV12-4
CDR3aa: CASSLMNTGELFF
CDR3nt: TGTGCCAGCAGTTTAATGAACACCGGGGAGCTGTTTTTT

d_gene: .
len: 13
j_gene: TRBJ1-5
v_gene: TRBV3-1/TRBV3-2
CDR3aa: CASGRERNQPQHF
CDR3nt: TGTGCCAGCGGACGAGAGAGGAATCAGCCCCAGCATTTT

d_gene: TRBD2
len: 17
j_gene: TRBJ2-3
v_gene: TRBV28
CDR3aa: CASSLRTSGKYTDTQYF
CDR3nt: TGTGCCAGCAGTTTAAGGACTAGCGGGAAATACACAGATACGCAGTATTTT

d_gene: .
len: 11
j_gene: TRBJ1-2
v_gene: TRBV10-3
CDR3aa: CAIRAGTGYTF
CDR3nt: TGTGCCATCAGGGCGGGGACAGGCTACACCTTC

d_gene: .
len: 13
j_gene: TRBJ1-2
v_gene: TRBV30
CDR3aa: CAWSWDGDYGYTF
CDR3nt: TGTGCCTGGAGCTGGGACGGCGACTATGGCTACACCTTC

d_gene: TRBD2
len: 16
j_gene: TRBJ2-1
v_gene: TRBV9
CDR3aa: CASSVSGTRSSNEQFF
CDR3nt: TGTGCCAGCAGCGTCTCCGGGACTAGATCGTCCAATGAGCAGTTCTTC

d_gene: .
len: 15
j_gene: TRBJ1-1
v_gene: TRBV10-1
CDR3aa: CATSPTGLSNTEAFF
CDR3nt: TGCGCCACCTCGCCTACTGGACTATCGAACACTGAAGCTTTCTTT

d_gene: .
len: 14
j_gene: TRBJ1-4
v_gene: TRBV27
CDR3aa: CASSPDETNEKLFF
CDR3nt: TGTGCCAGCAGTCCGGACGAAACTAATGAAAAACTGTTTTTT

d_gene: .
len: 12
j_gene: TRBJ2-1
v_gene: TRBV29-1
CDR3aa: CSVEGVYNEQFF
CDR3nt: TGCAGCGTTGAGGGGGTTTACAATGAGCAGTTCTTC

d_gene: TRBD1
len: 16
j_gene: TRBJ1-6
v_gene: TRBV5-1
CDR3aa: CASSKPPGQLDSPLHF
CDR3nt: TGCGCCAGCAGCAAGCCCCCGGGACAGTTGGATTCACCCCTCCACTTT